The 14 T cell receptor beta chains below come from one sample, sequenced in a study of CD8+ T cells in alopecia areata. The treatment denotes: oral pan-JAK inhibitor, 5-10 mg twice daily. Reverse transcribed after extraction, RNA yielded cDNA as the sequencing template. Some clones are missing from TCRdb's copy, which holds only in-frame ones; the method was immunoSEQ multiplex PCR. Here the sample spans about 210,000 clones, less than 45% being singletons. Specimen: CD4+ T cells sorted from blood, collected at approximately week 37, from a patient treated with tofacitinib. The source of these receptors is a human donor with alopecia areata.

This clone was seen a few times. The chain combines TRBV30 with TRBJ1-2, with a possible D match to TRBD1 (6 bases). The CDR3 contains 11 residues. Trimming pared 3 bases from V and 8 bases from J, leaving 10 bases between. The germline gives CDR1 GTSNPN, CDR2 SVGIG (reference sequence). Here the CDR3 reads CAWRQGGGYTF. For the CDR3, the DNA is TGTGCCTGGAGACAGGGAGGGGGCTACACCTTC.

This chain connects TRBV28 to TRBJ2-7; 8 bases align to TRBD1. The CDR3 is 13 amino acids. The V and J ends lost 8 bases and 3 bases, in that order; junction bases with no gene match: 6. Germline CDR1 reads MDHEN; CDR2 reads SYDVKM. This chain's CDR3 is CASSPDRGYEQYF. The DNA for the CDR3 is TGTGCCAGCTCACCCGACAGGGGCTACGAGCAGTACTTC.

The chain is built from TRBV4-3 and TRBJ1-5, with unresolved D. In germline, CDR1 is LGHNA, CDR2 YSLEER. The CDR3 loop spans 13 amino acids. Trimming took off 1 base at V and 4 bases at J, with 5 bases between the two ends. The CDR3 bases are TGCGCCAGCAGCCAAGGTTCTAATCAGCCCCAGCATTTT. Its translation: CASSQGSNQPQHF.

The chain employs TRBV18 and TRBJ2-1, with D perhaps TRBD1 (5 bases). CDR3 size: 15 residues. Trimming took 6 bases from V and 0 from J, leaving 12 bases between them. The V gene's germline CDR1 is KGHSH and CDR2 LQKENI. CDR3 protein: CASSGGAASYNEQFF. The CDR3 bases are TGTGCCAGCTCCGGTGGGGCAGCCTCCTACAATGAGCAGTTCTTC.

About this clone itself: The sample has other DNA sequences that encode this CDR3 too. This chain joins TRBV5-1 and TRBJ2-2; TRBD1 aligns across 8 bases. The CDR3 consists of 14 residues. Germline V CDR1 and CDR2: SGHRS, YFSETQ. V lost 4 bases and J lost 1; bases outside the gene matches: 0. The CDR3 spells CASSGQGNTGELFF. Here the CDR3 DNA reads TGCGCCAGCAGCGGACAGGGGAACACCGGGGAGCTGTTTTTT.

V and J are TRBV27 and TRBJ1-5; 8 nucleotides line up with TRBD1. J gave up 6 bases and V 2 bases, and 6 bases lay outside the gene matches. This CDR3 region has 15 residues. Germline values: CDR1 MNHEY, CDR2 SMNVEV (reference sequence). The CDR3 loop reads CASSLNRGSGQPQHF. The CDR3, as DNA: TGTGCCAGCAGTTTAAACAGGGGGAGCGGTCAGCCCCAGCATTTT.

V is TRBV7-2 and J is TRBJ2-1; D not certain. CDR1 SGHTA and CDR2 FQGNSA come from the germline V gene. The CDR3 is 16 residues long. Trimming removed 4 bases from V and 6 bases from J, with 19 bases in between. The CDR3 region is CASSSPPVGPTNEQFF. The CDR3 nucleotides are TGTGCCAGCAGCTCCCCCCCGGTCGGGCCGACCAATGAGCAGTTCTTC.

The rearrangement uses TRBV27 and TRBJ2-7, with D possibly matching TRBD2 (5 bases). V lost 3 bases to trimming and J lost 3 bases, with 12 bases between them. The CDR3 covers 14 residues. Per germline, CDR1 MNHEY and CDR2 SMNVEV (reference sequence). The CDR3 protein is CASSFKDGNYEQYF. The CDR3 DNA sequence: TGTGCCAGCAGTTTTAAGGACGGGAACTACGAGCAGTACTTC.

V gene TRBV19 combines with J gene TRBJ2-2, with a possible D match to TRBD1 (6 bases). Germline assignment: CDR1 LNHDA and CDR2 SQIVND (reference sequence). The CDR3 extends over 15 amino acids. V shed 3 bases and J shed 3 bases, with 11 bases lying between them. The CDR3 coding sequence is TGTGCCAGTAGTATTGGTGGACAGTACACCGGGGAGCTGTTTTTT. This encodes CASSIGGQYTGELFF.

The V call is TRBV29-1, the J call TRBJ1-2; a weak D match, TRBD1 (5 bases). V was trimmed by 6 bases and J by 3 bases, leaving 14 bases between them. This CDR3 spans 13 amino acids. Germline loops: CDR1 SQVTM, CDR2 ANQGSEA. In nucleotides, the CDR3 is TGCAGCGTGACACGGGGGTTCGACTATGGCTACACCTTC. This gives the protein CSVTRGFDYGYTF.

This clone has only a few counts. This rearrangement joins TRBV21-1 to TRBJ1-2; the table's D call, TRBD1, was not checked against the DNA. TRBV21-1 has pseudogene status. The CDR3 consists of 15 residues. CDR3 protein: CASSRATGGCYGYTF. The CDR3 DNA sequence: TGTGCCAGCAGCAGAGCGACAGGGGGCTGCTATGGCTACACCTTC.

The chain recombines TRBV19 with TRBJ1-5, with TRBD1 matching 9 bases. The CDR3 loop spans 16 amino acids. J was trimmed by 1 base and V by 4 bases; bases with no gene match: 5. Germline CDR1 reads LNHDA; CDR2 reads SQIVND (reference sequence). The CDR3 here is CASSNRDRVSNQPQHF. CDR3 bases: TGTGCCAGTAGTAATCGGGACAGGGTAAGCAATCAGCCCCAGCATTTT.

This clone was observed a few times. The J gene is TRBJ1-1, the V gene TRBV6-5; no clear D gene. This CDR3 region has 14 residues. Per germline, CDR1 MNHEY and CDR2 SVGAGI. The V end lost 5 bases, the J end lost 4 bases, and 14 bases lay between the germline ends. The CDR3 here is CASSVGVATTEAFF. The CDR3 DNA sequence: TGTGCCAGCAGTGTAGGTGTGGCTACCACTGAAGCTTTCTTT.

A few counts support this clone. The limits of the CDR3 on the DNA are not certain, so only TCRdb's listed CDR3 is given. The chain is built from TRBV7-9 and TRBJ2-7; the D segment call TRBD2 is taken from the table without a DNA check. Per the germline V gene, CDR1 is SEHNR and CDR2 is FQNEAQ (reference sequence). The CDR3 is 13 residues long, ends included. CDR3 loop: CASSSSSSYEQYF.